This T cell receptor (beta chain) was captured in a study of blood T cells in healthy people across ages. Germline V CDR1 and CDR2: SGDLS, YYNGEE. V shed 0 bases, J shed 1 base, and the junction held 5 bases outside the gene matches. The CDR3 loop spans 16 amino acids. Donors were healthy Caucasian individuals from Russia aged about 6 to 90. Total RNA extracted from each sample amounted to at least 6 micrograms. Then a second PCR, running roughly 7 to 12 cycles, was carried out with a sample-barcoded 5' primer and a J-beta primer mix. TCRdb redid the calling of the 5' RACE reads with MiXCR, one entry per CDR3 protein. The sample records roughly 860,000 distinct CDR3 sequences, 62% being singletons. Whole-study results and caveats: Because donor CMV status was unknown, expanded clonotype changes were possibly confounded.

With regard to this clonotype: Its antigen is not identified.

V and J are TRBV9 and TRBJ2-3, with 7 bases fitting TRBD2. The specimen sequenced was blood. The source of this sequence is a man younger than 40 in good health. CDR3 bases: TGTGCCAGCAGCGTAGGCTGGGGGGGAGGCACAGATACGCAGTATTTT. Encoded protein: CASSVGWGGGTDTQYF.